This paragraph covers one TCR beta chain sequence. Relative to the germline gene, one junction end is altered; a read error may explain this. Fresh-frozen tumor tissue and more than two years of survival data were available for all. This CDR3 has 13 amino acids. Germline CDR1 SGHTA, CDR2 FQGNSA. These data belong to a study of glioma-infiltrating T cells after dendritic cell vaccination. Sequencing used immunoSEQ multiplex PCR; TCRdb keeps in-frame clones, though not all of them. This sample has approximately 67,000 clones, with 65% to 90% found just once. The receptor's source is a human donor with glioblastoma. The input for sequencing was blood, taken before dendritic cell vaccination. The V call is TRBV7-2, the J call TRBJ2-5; tentative D call: TRBD2 (5 bases). In nucleotides, the CDR3 is TGTGCCAGCAGCCTAGCCGGAGACCCCAATCAGTACTTC. Protein product: CASSLAGDPNQYF.